These 20 T cell receptor beta chains were sequenced from one sample in a study of blood T cells in healthy people across ages. The use of a sample-barcoded 5' primer and a J-beta primer mix characterized a second PCR of 7 to 11 cycles. TCRdb redid the calling of the 5' RACE reads with MiXCR, one entry per CDR3 protein. This sample has around 1.7 million distinct CDR3 sequences, with 28% found just once. The sequenced sample consisted of blood. The receptors shown here come from a woman aged 25 to 39 in good health.

This chain connects TRBV7-2 to TRBJ2-3; 7 bases line up with TRBD1. CDR1 and CDR2 from the germline V gene are SGHTA and FQGNSA. The junction had 14 bases not matched to a gene; V was cut back by 5 bases and J by 3 bases. The CDR3 is made up of 17 amino acids. The CDR3 nucleotides are TGTGCCAGCAGCCTACAAGGGAACAGGGGATTTACAGATACGCAGTATTTT. Its translation: CASSLQGNRGFTDTQYF.

The rearrangement joins TRBV5-1 to TRBJ2-5; TRBD1 agrees at 11 bases. Germline lookup yields CDR1 SGHRS and CDR2 YFSETQ. J lost 11 bases, V lost 2 bases, and 11 bases had no gene match. There are 15 residues in the CDR3. The CDR3 bases are TGCGCCAGCAGCTTCATGGACAGGGGGCTTCGGGAGCAGTACTTC. Encoded protein: CASSFMDRGLREQYF.

Ten or more counts support this clonotype. The chain couples TRBV5-1 to TRBJ2-7, with 7 bases identical to TRBD1. CDR1 is SGHRS, CDR2 YFSETQ, per germline. The CDR3 sequence is 15 residues long. V trimming: 4 bases; J trimming: 7 bases; junction bases outside the gene matches: 14. CDR3 amino acids: CASSPRPQGEGEQYF. CDR3 nucleotide sequence: TGCGCCAGCAGCCCGAGGCCGCAGGGGGAAGGGGAGCAGTACTTC.

In this sample, this clonotype turned up a few times. The chain combines TRBV7-6 with TRBJ2-1, with D unresolved. The CDR3 covers 16 residues. Trimming stripped 3 bases from V and 0 bases from J, with 12 bases between. Germline values: CDR1 SGHVS, CDR2 FNYEAQ. This CDR3 is CASSFGALRSYNEQFF. CDR3 bases: TGTGCCAGCAGCTTCGGCGCTCTCCGCTCCTACAATGAGCAGTTCTTC.

The chain carries TRBV12-3 or TRBV12-4 and TRBJ1-5; 10 bases are a match to TRBD1. The CDR3 runs 19 residues. The ends lost 7 bases at V and 1 base at J; junction bases unmatched: 16. The DNA for the CDR3 is TGTGCCAGCAAAGCTTCTTGGGACAGGGGCTCTATAAGCAATCAGCCCCAGCATTTT. Protein sequence: CASKASWDRGSISNQPQHF.

The chain employs TRBV4-3 and TRBJ2-1; 7 bases are shared with TRBD2. Trimming took 3 bases from V and 0 from J; bases not matched to a gene: 5. CDR3 length equals 16 residues. The germline CDR1 and CDR2 sequences are LGHNA and YSLEER. The DNA for the CDR3 is TGCGCCAGCAGCCAGGTTAGCGGGCCCTCCTACAATGAGCAGTTCTTC. It yields the protein CASSQVSGPSYNEQFF.

This chain links TRBV5-5 with TRBJ2-3; 7 nucleotides align to TRBD1. Germline CDR1 reads SGHKS; CDR2 reads YYEKEE (reference sequence). V shed 8 bases and J 4 bases; nucleotides not matched to a gene: 7. The CDR3 has 13 residues. The CDR3 region is CASQEQGPDTQYF. CDR3 sequence (DNA): TGTGCCAGTCAAGAACAGGGGCCAGATACGCAGTATTTT.

This chain joins TRBV7-9 and TRBJ1-1; 7 nucleotides align to TRBD1. From germline, CDR1 is SEHNR and CDR2 FQNEAQ (reference sequence). With 2 bases clipped from V and 7 bases from J, the junction kept 7 bases outside the gene matches. CDR3 length: 14 residues. The CDR3 coding sequence is TGTGCCAGCAGCTTAAGACAGGGATATGGTGAAGCTTTCTTT. Protein sequence: CASSLRQGYGEAFF.

In its sample, this clonotype was seen a few times. The gene calls are TRBV24-1 and TRBJ2-3, with 8 positions matching TRBD1. Trimming cost V 7 bases and J 5 bases; bases outside gene matches: 10. The germline V gene has CDR1 KGHDR and CDR2 SFDVKD. The CDR3 totals 15 residues. The CDR3 sequence: CATSPGRGLGDTQYF. The CDR3 DNA follows: TGTGCCACCAGCCCAGGCAGGGGGCTTGGAGATACGCAGTATTTT.

This clonotype was counted at least ten times. This chain uses TRBV4-1 with TRBJ2-7, with 8 positions matching TRBD1. The V gene end was trimmed by 4 bases and the J gene end by 6 bases; junction bases not matched to a gene: 8. The CDR3 spans 14 residues. Germline V gene lookup returns CDR1 MGHRA and CDR2 YSYEKL. The CDR3 sequence is CASSLGQGSGEQYF. For the CDR3, the DNA is TGCGCCAGCAGCCTTGGACAGGGATCGGGCGAGCAGTACTTC.

This clonotype showed up many times. The chain has TRBV20-1 and TRBJ2-1; D gene ambiguous. The CDR3 runs to 13 residues. Germline CDR1 reads DFQATT; CDR2 reads SNEGSKA (reference sequence). This chain's CDR3 is CSVYGTSYNEQFF. The CDR3 DNA sequence: TGCAGCGTGTATGGTACCTCCTACAATGAGCAGTTCTTC.

The rearrangement joins TRBV2 to TRBJ2-1; D not resolved. Germline V gene lookup returns CDR1 SNHLY and CDR2 FYNNEI. The CDR3 consists of 12 residues. With 10 bases removed from V and 9 bases from J, the gap between germline ends came to 16 bases. The CDR3 sequence: CATRGVGSEQFF. In nucleotides, the CDR3 is TGTGCCACCCGTGGGGTAGGCAGTGAGCAGTTCTTC. Together with reference TRBV2 and TRBJ2-1, the CDR3 gives the full variable domain: EPEVTQTPSHQVTQMGQEVILRCVPISNHLYFYWYRQILGQKVEFLVSFYNNEISEKSEIFDDQFSVERPDGSNFTLKIRSTKLEDSAMYFCATRGVGSEQFFGPGTRLTVL.

This clonotype was observed a few times. J is TRBJ2-7 and V is TRBV28; D not certain. Germline V lookup: CDR1 MDHEN, CDR2 SYDVKM. This CDR3 is built from 13 residues. The ends were cut back, 10 bases at V and 0 bases at J, with 13 bases in the middle. CDR3 coding DNA: TGTGCCACCGAAGGACCGGCCTCCTACGAGCAGTACTTC. Its protein product is CATEGPASYEQYF. The full variable domain, rest sourced from reference TRBV28 and TRBJ2-7, is DVKVTQSSRYLVKRTGEKVFLECVQDMDHENMFWYRQDPGLGLRLIYFSYDVKMKEKGDIPEGYSVSREKKERFSLILESASTNQTSMYLCATEGPASYEQYFGPGTRLTVT.

Note on this clonotype: Mismatch with germline at one junction end may stem from a read error. The gene calls are TRBV12-3 or TRBV12-4 and TRBJ1-4; D call uncertain. CDR3 length: 17 residues. The CDR3: CAGSSLDPFATNEILFF. The CDR3 DNA is TGTGCCGGCAGTTCCCTTGACCCATTTGCAACTAATGAAATACTGTTTTTT.

V is TRBV5-1 and J is TRBJ2-3, with D unresolved. CDR3 length equals 16 residues. CDR1 SGHRS and CDR2 YFSETQ come from the germline V gene. The V end lost 0 bases, the J end lost 2 bases, and 13 bases lay between the germline ends. CDR3: CASSLGLEHVTDTQYF. DNA for the CDR3: TGCGCCAGCAGCTTGGGTCTAGAGCACGTCACAGATACGCAGTATTTT. Full variable domain (outside the CDR3, taken from reference TRBV5-1 and TRBJ2-3): KAGVTQTPRYLIKTRGQQVTLSCSPISGHRSVSWYQQTPGQGLQFLFEYFSETQRNKGNFPGRFSGRQFSNSRSEMNVSTLELGDSALYLCASSLGLEHVTDTQYFGPGTRLTVL.

The chain combines TRBV30 with TRBJ1-5, with a tentative D call TRBD1 (5 bases). CDR3 length equals 14 residues. Germline V lookup: CDR1 GTSNPN, CDR2 SVGIG (reference sequence). Trimming shortened V by 2 bases and J by 7 bases, and 15 bases separated the two germline ends. The CDR3 is CAWSSTGYEQPQHF. The DNA for the CDR3 is TGTGCCTGGAGTTCAACAGGATATGAACAGCCCCAGCATTTT.

This clonotype was seen many times. This chain links TRBV5-1 with TRBJ1-2, with D perhaps TRBD1 (5 bases). The CDR3 sequence is 14 residues long. CDR1 and CDR2 (germline): SGHRS, YFSETQ. V lost 10 bases and J 2 bases, leaving 18 bases between the germline ends. CDR3 region: CAGTKRGSNYGYTF. The CDR3 DNA reads TGCGCCGGAACAAAGAGGGGTTCGAACTATGGCTACACCTTC.

This clonotype was observed a handful of times. The chain is built from TRBV5-1 and TRBJ1-4, with D uncertain. Germline V gives CDR1 SGHRS, CDR2 YFSETQ. Trimming cost V 2 bases and J 5 bases, with 10 bases left between them. This CDR3 comprises 14 residues. CDR3 sequence reads: CASSFRGENEKLFF. The CDR3 nucleotides are TGCGCCAGCAGCTTTCGGGGAGAGAATGAAAAACTGTTTTTT.

The CDR3 DNA sequence: TGTGCCAGCAGCCCAAGGGGACAGGGGAGAGGATACGAGCAGTACTTC. Residues: CASSPRGQGRGYEQYF. The chain joins TRBV3-1 to TRBJ2-7, with 10 bases aligning to TRBD1. Germline CDR1 reads LGHDT; CDR2 reads YNNKEL (reference sequence). This CDR3 contains 16 residues. The J segment lost 4 bases and the V segment lost 4 bases, leaving 10 bases of the junction unmatched.

This clonotype came up once. One base away lies a much larger clone, so this may be a sequencing read error. The chain recombines TRBV7-2 with TRBJ2-5, with D perhaps given as TRBD1 or TRBD2 (5 bases each). The DNA end favors TRBJ2-7, so the J call may be wrong. The CDR3 runs 13 residues. Germline CDR1 is SGHTA and CDR2 is FQGNSA. CDR3 DNA: TGTGCCAGCCGGGACGGGATCGACTACGAGCAGTACTTC. Translating it yields CASRDGIDYEQYF.